This T cell receptor beta chain is drawn from a study of blood T cell repertoires in COVID-19 (dated by TCRdb to the early 2020s). Broadly, across the study: Samples from collaborators originated in the United States, Italy and Spain and spanned both the acute and convalescent phases of COVID-19. The material from the prospective study consisted of cDNA or gDNA derived from T cells, B-cell-depleted T cells, or PBMCs. The dataset comprised deeply sampled blood TCRbeta repertoires from subjects exposed to, actively infected with, or recovered from COVID-19. The repertoires were made available in a free public database intended to serve as a resource for research on the immune response to SARS-CoV-2. The samples were drawn from the first 160 participants of the ongoing ImmuneRACE study and from 1,254 subjects provided by 6 global collaborators. The sample metadata nearly always contained a de-identified subject ID, COVID-19 status, age in years and sex. Where available, HLA class I and class II types were obtained from metadata supplied by the sample provider rather than from assay-based typing. The paper's findings and limits, for the study overall: The amount of clinical and demographic metadata varied by source and participant and was provided uncurated.

TCRbeta CDR3 regions were amplified from genomic DNA by means of the immunoSEQ Assay, a bias-controlled multiplex PCR. As for how the authors treated the data: The number of nucleated cells in each sample was estimated from the amplification of reference gene primers within the assay. To quantify the absolute abundance of each unique TCRbeta CDR3 rearrangement, sequence reads were collapsed and filtered. For each sample, productive Simpson clonality was calculated as the square root of Simpson's diversity index across productive rearrangements. TCRdb took this table from immuneACCESS and kept in-frame rearrangements with V and J called. Such tables lack part of the clones; where checked against another copy, unresolved V genes explain under half of the gap, and the rest is unexplained. That table supplies the V and J calls and clone size; D and trimming were determined from the DNA. The sample has more than 250,000 clones on record, roughly 90% of them singletons. The ten most abundant clones make up approximately 17% of the sample.

In the prospective study, participants were about 18 to 90 years old, resided in about two dozen geographic areas of the United States, and were enrolled through a virtual design. Cohort assignment in the prospective study relied on participant-reported clinical history from a screening survey and a study questionnaire. For ImmuneRACE Cohort 3, a participant was defined as recovered based on two consecutive negative NP/OP PCR tests, clearance by a healthcare professional, or resolution of symptoms. Each participant in the prospective study had whole blood, serum and a nasopharyngeal or oropharyngeal swab collected by mobile phlebotomists. Participants in the prospective study had the option to provide additional blood draws and questionnaires over a roughly two-month period. Prospective study blood samples were shipped either frozen or at room temperature before DNA extraction. From the germline V gene, CDR1 is MNHEY and CDR2 is SVGAGI. Counted from cysteine to phenylalanine, this CDR3 has 15 amino acids. Only the CDR3 DNA is retained, 45 bases long and in frame from the first base. The junction shows trimming of 4 bases on V and 0 bases on J, and the gene matches do not reach 4 bases of it.

A remark on this clone: It has no known antigen specificity. No base qualities exist here, and no much larger clone lies one base off it.

Sequencing was performed on PBMCs or T cells enriched from blood (not recorded which). The rearrangement joined TRBV6-5 to TRBJ1-1; 8 central nucleotides agree with TRBD1. The origin of this receptor is a woman younger than 45 who had recovered from COVID-19. The CDR3 protein sequence reads: CASSLRTGMNTEAFF. The DNA sequence is as follows: TGTGCCAGCAGTTTAAGGACAGGGATGAACACTGAAGCTTTCTTT.